This entry describes one T cell receptor (beta chain). Its matching antigen is unknown. This sample is part of a study of T cells after yellow fever vaccination. General study results and limits: CD4 and CD8 compartments shared a small share of clonotypes, likely from convergent recombination.

With 4 bases removed from V and 4 bases from J, the gap between germline ends came to 11 bases. The CDR3 totals 14 residues. Germline CDR1 is WSHSY and CDR2 is SAAADI. They built TCR cDNA with 5'RACE template switching, a step that put in a universal primer site and UMIs. In TCRdb, the 5' RACE reads were re-called with MiXCR into one record per CDR3 protein. The table has 450,000 to 550,000 distinct CDR3 sequences, 21% seen once. This TCR came from a man aged 18-30 years who received the YFV17D yellow fever vaccine. The J gene is TRBJ1-5, the V gene TRBV10-2; D not resolved. The sample consisted of PBMCs, taken roughly 20 days after the first yellow fever vaccination. CDR3 sequence (DNA): TGCGCCAGCAGTGTTTGGCGGCGTAATCAGCCCCAGCATTTT. Its protein is CASSVWRRNQPQHF.